The TCR beta chain under discussion was sequenced for a study of T cell repertoires in cytomegalovirus infection. Turning to the study itself: Matching HLA type, along with CMV infection, was indicated by public TCR beta signatures.

This clonotype was observed at least ten times. Its antigen remains unknown. TCRdb ran MiXCR on the reads and lists one entry per CDR3 protein. Among approximately 730,000 distinct CDR3 sequences listed, about 33% were seen once. The CDR3 extends over 12 amino acids. The V end lost 8 bases, the J end lost 5 bases, and 12 bases lay between the germline ends. Germline V gene data show CDR1 as SGHVS and CDR2 as FNYEAQ. Broader study findings: HLA-C-restricted TCR beta clonotypes specific for CMV led the ex vivo response.

The receptor was isolated from a human donor in good health (CMV status not recorded). Some clones in this sample may be carry-over from other donors' samples. This sequence joins TRBV7-6 and TRBJ2-5; the D gene could be TRBD1 or TRBD2 (5 bases each). The material was cultured PBMCs, obtained from culture after CMV antigen stimulation. CDR3 sequence: CASGTGTETQYF. CDR3 in DNA: TGTGCCAGCGGGACGGGTACGGAGACCCAGTACTTC.